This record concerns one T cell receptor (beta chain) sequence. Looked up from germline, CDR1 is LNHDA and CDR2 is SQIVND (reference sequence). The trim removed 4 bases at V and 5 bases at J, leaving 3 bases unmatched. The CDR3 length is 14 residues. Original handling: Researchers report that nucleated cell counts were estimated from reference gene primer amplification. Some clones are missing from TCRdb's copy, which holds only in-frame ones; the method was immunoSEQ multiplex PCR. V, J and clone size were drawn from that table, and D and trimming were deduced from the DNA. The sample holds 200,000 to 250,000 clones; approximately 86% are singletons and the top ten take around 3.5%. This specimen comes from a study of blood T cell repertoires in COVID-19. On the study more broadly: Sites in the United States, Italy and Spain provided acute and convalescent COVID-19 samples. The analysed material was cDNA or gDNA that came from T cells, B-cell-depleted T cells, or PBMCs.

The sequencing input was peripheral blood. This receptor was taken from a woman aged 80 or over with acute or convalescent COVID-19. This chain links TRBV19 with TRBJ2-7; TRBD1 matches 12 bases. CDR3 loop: CASSRDRGRNEQYF. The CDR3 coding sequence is TGTGCCAGTAGTAGGGACAGGGGGCGTAACGAGCAGTACTTC. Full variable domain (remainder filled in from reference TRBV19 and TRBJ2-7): DGGITQSPKYLFRKEGQNVTLSCEQNLNHDAMYWYRQDPGQGLRLIYYSQIVNDFQKGDIAEGYSVSREKKESFPLTVTSAQKNPTAFYLCASSRDRGRNEQYFGPGTRLTVT.